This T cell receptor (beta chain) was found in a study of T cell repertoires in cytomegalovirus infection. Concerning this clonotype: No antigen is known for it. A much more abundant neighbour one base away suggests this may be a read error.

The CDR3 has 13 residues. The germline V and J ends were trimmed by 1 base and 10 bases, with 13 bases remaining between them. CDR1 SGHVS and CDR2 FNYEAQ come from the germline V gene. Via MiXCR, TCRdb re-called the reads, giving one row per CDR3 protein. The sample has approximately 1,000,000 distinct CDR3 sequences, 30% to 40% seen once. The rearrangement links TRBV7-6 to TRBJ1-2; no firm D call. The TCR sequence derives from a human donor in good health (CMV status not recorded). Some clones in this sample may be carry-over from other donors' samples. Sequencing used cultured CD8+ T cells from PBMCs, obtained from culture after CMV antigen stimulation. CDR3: CASSLEGMGDYTF. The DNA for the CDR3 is TGTGCCAGCAGCTTAGAAGGGATGGGCGACTACACCTTC.